The 5 T cell receptor beta chains listed next were all sequenced from one sample in a study of T cells in Graves' hyperthyroidism and ophthalmopathy. Amplified regions were TCR beta CDR3 sequences from RNA transcripts. Researchers ran a first-round RT-PCR on the TCR CDR3 using the HTBI primer set. Via MiXCR, TCRdb re-called the multiplex PCR reads, giving one row per CDR3 protein. The sample lists around 300,000 distinct CDR3 sequences, roughly 15% occurring once. Sequencing was performed on blood. The receptors come from a woman aged 40 to 50 with Graves' ophthalmopathy.

This clonotype was counted many times. The chain employs TRBV6-1 and TRBJ1-1; 9 positions match TRBD1. Per the germline V gene, CDR1 is MNHNS and CDR2 is SASEGT. This CDR3 comprises 16 residues. Trimming at V came to 3 bases and at J to 2 bases, leaving 7 bases not matched to a gene. For the CDR3, the DNA is TGTGCCAGCAGTGAGACAGGGGGAATTCCAAACACTGAAGCTTTCTTT. Its protein is CASSETGGIPNTEAFF.

CDR3 DNA: TGTGCCAGTCTAACCCATCGGGTCATCTATGGCTACACCTTC. Its protein product is CASLTHRVIYGYTF. V and J are TRBV19 and TRBJ1-2, with D uncertain. Between the trimmed V and J ends, which lost 8 bases and 4 bases, there was a span of 17 bases. The CDR3 runs to 14 residues. Germline V gives CDR1 LNHDA, CDR2 SQIVND (reference sequence).

The rearrangement joins TRBV27 to TRBJ2-1, with TRBD1 matching 10 bases. The CDR3 covers 15 residues. The ends lost 6 bases at V and 6 bases at J; junction bases unmatched: 8. Looked up from germline, CDR1 is MNHEY and CDR2 is SMNVEV (reference sequence). The CDR3 DNA reads as TGTGCCAGCAGCCTTACGGGGACAGGGGCCAATGAGCAGTTCTTC. This translates into CASSLTGTGANEQFF.

This clonotype has ten or more counts. The V gene is TRBV6-5, the J gene TRBJ2-5, with D perhaps TRBD1 (6 bases). Trimming cost V 1 base and J 7 bases, with 7 bases left between them. The germline gives CDR1 MNHEY, CDR2 SVGAGI. The CDR3 extends over 12 amino acids. The CDR3 DNA reads as TGTGCCAGCAGTTACTTACAGGGGACCCAGTACTTC. Its protein product is CASSYLQGTQYF.

Ten or more counts support this clonotype. The chain recombines TRBV28 with TRBJ1-1; no clear D. Trimming pared 7 bases from V and 4 bases from J, leaving 16 bases between. The CDR3 runs 14 residues. Germline V gene sequence: CDR1 MDHEN, CDR2 SYDVKM. The CDR3 sequence: CASTPESGITEAFF. DNA of the CDR3: TGTGCCAGCACCCCGGAATCGGGGATCACTGAAGCTTTCTTT. The full variable domain, rest sourced from reference TRBV28 and TRBJ1-1, is DVKVTQSSRYLVKRTGEKVFLECVQDMDHENMFWYRQDPGLGLRLIYFSYDVKMKEKGDIPEGYSVSREKKERFSLILESASTNQTSMYLCASTPESGITEAFFGQGTRLTVV.